Below, 12 T cell receptor beta chains from the same sample are listed, as sequenced in a study of shared clonotypes between healthy human individuals. Libraries were prepared by immunoSEQ multiplex PCR; TCRdb keeps only in-frame clonotypes and omits some of them. The sample contains about 2.1 million clones, roughly 95% of which appear only once. In the naive CD8 group, cells lacked CD45RO and were positively selected for CCR7, so terminally differentiated effector memory CD45RA+ cells were left out. The sequencing sample was made of naive CD8+ T cells from PBMCs. The receptors come from a young man in good health. Some clones in this sample may be carry-over from other donors' samples.

The chain is built from TRBV14 and TRBJ1-2; D possibly corresponds to TRBD1 (5 bases). V was trimmed by 0 bases and J by 5 bases, leaving 16 bases between them. Germline V CDR1 and CDR2: SGHDN, FVKESK. This CDR3 is built from 16 residues. CDR3 coding DNA: TGTGCCAGCAGCCAAGACCGGGAAATGGGGCCTTATGGCTACACCTTC. Protein sequence: CASSQDREMGPYGYTF.

The chain combines TRBV13 with TRBJ1-3, with TRBD1 matching over 8 bases. The CDR3 runs 20 residues. V was pared by 4 bases and J by 2 bases, with 19 bases of the junction left unmatched. Germline V gene sequence: CDR1 PRHDT, CDR2 FYEKMQ (reference sequence). The CDR3: CASSSQDWTGPPGTGNTIYF. The DNA of the CDR3 is TGTGCCAGCAGCTCCCAAGACTGGACAGGGCCTCCTGGTACTGGAAACACCATATATTTT.

V is TRBV6-5 and J is TRBJ2-1; 9 bases line up with TRBD2. V was pared by 3 bases and J by 10 bases, with 10 bases of the junction left unmatched. The CDR3 extends over 15 amino acids. Germline loops: CDR1 MNHEY, CDR2 SVGAGI. As DNA, the CDR3 is TGTGCCAGCAGTTATCGGCTAGCGGGGTTGTGGGAGCAGTTCTTC. It yields the protein CASSYRLAGLWEQFF.

J is TRBJ2-3 and V is TRBV15; D possibly corresponds to TRBD2 (6 bases). The CDR3 contains 16 residues. Germline loops: CDR1 LNHNV, CDR2 YYDKDF (reference sequence). The ends were cut back, 5 bases at V and 2 bases at J, with 17 bases in the middle. As DNA, the CDR3 is TGTGCCACCAGCTCCGATCGAGCGGGCCTCACAGATACGCAGTATTTT. It is translated as CATSSDRAGLTDTQYF.

The chain links TRBV6-1 to TRBJ2-7; D unclear. The CDR3 extends over 14 amino acids. Germline assignment: CDR1 MNHNS and CDR2 SASEGT. V lost 3 bases to trimming and J lost 2 bases, with 11 bases between them. The CDR3 sequence: CASSDPGRPYEQYF. In nucleotides, the CDR3 is TGTGCCAGCAGTGACCCTGGACGGCCCTACGAGCAGTACTTC.

The V and J genes are TRBV4-3 and TRBJ1-3, with D perhaps TRBD1 (5 bases). V lost 1 base and J 0 bases, leaving 16 bases between the germline ends. Per germline, CDR1 LGHNA and CDR2 YSLEER. CDR3 size: 18 residues. The chain's CDR3 is CASSQVPSRQSSGNTIYF. In nucleotides, the CDR3 is TGCGCCAGCAGCCAAGTCCCCTCCCGACAGTCCTCTGGAAACACCATATATTTT.

J is TRBJ2-1 and V is TRBV14, with TRBD1 matching over 9 bases. The CDR3 contains 17 residues. Germline V lookup: CDR1 SGHDN, CDR2 FVKESK. J lost 8 bases, V lost 3 bases, and 14 bases had no gene match. CDR3 amino acids: CASSHLRGTGLEDEQFF. The DNA of the CDR3 is TGTGCCAGCAGCCACCTCCGGGGGACAGGGTTAGAGGATGAGCAGTTCTTC.

The V gene is TRBV5-1, the J gene TRBJ2-5; TRBD1 matches at 8 bases. V lost 5 bases and J lost 2; bases outside the gene matches: 5. CDR3 length equals 14 residues. CDR1 SGHRS and CDR2 YFSETQ come from the germline V gene. CDR3 region: CASRPDRGQETQYF. CDR3 coding DNA: TGCGCCAGCAGACCAGACAGGGGTCAAGAGACCCAGTACTTC. Full variable domain (remainder filled in from reference TRBV5-1 and TRBJ2-5): KAGVTQTPRYLIKTRGQQVTLSCSPISGHRSVSWYQQTPGQGLQFLFEYFSETQRNKGNFPGRFSGRQFSNSRSEMNVSTLELGDSALYLCASRPDRGQETQYFGPGTRLLVL.

The gene calls are TRBV23-1 and TRBJ2-2, with D possibly matching TRBD2 (6 bases). TRBV23-1 belongs to the ORF category, with a function that is uncertain. The CDR3 covers 14 residues. V lost 0 bases, J lost 6 bases, and 8 bases lay in between. The CDR3 loop reads CASSQSCGAGELFF. The CDR3 bases are TGCGCCAGCAGTCAATCGTGCGGGGCCGGGGAGCTGTTTTTT.

The J gene is TRBJ1-1, the V gene TRBV10-3; 7 bases map to TRBD1. This CDR3 region has 15 residues. After removal of 2 bases from V and 3 bases from J, the junction contained 6 bases not matched to a gene. CDR1 and CDR2 from the germline V gene are ENHRY and SYGVKD. The CDR3 nucleotides are TGTGCCATCAGTGAGGAGGGGGCGTCCTACACTGAAGCTTTCTTT. Residues: CAISEEGASYTEAFF.

This clone was seen just once. The gene calls are TRBV2 and TRBJ2-7; TRBD2 matches 10 bases. This CDR3 has 15 amino acids. Germline CDR1 reads SNHLY; CDR2 reads FYNNEI. J was trimmed by 6 bases and V by 5 bases; bases with no gene match: 10. The CDR3: CASSPSGRADPEQYF. The CDR3 bases are TGTGCCAGCAGTCCCAGCGGGAGGGCCGATCCCGAGCAGTACTTC.

This clone was counted a single time. This chain uses TRBV6-5 with TRBJ2-3; 12 nucleotides match TRBD2. Trimming took 4 bases from V and 5 from J; bases not matched to a gene: 7. The CDR3 sequence is 16 residues long. CDR1 and CDR2 (germline): MNHEY, SVGAGI. The CDR3 region has the DNA TGTGCCAGCAGTTTAAGACTAGCGGGAGTAGGAGATACGCAGTATTTT. Protein product: CASSLRLAGVGDTQYF.